The sequence of this T cell receptor (beta chain) was determined in a study of blood T cell repertoires in COVID-19. On the study more broadly: From the United States, Italy and Spain came samples of acute and convalescent COVID-19.

In the original processing: Amplification from reference gene primers served as the basis for estimated nucleated cell counts. Profiling relied on immunoSEQ multiplex PCR, and the TCRdb table lists in-frame clones only, not all of them. The V and J calls and clone size are taken from that table; D and trimming were inferred from the DNA. This sample yields fewer than 150,000 clones, of which roughly four fifths are seen a single time; almost 6.5% belongs to the top ten. There are 12 residues in the CDR3. V trimming: 9 bases; J trimming: 4 bases; junction bases outside the gene matches: 3. CDR1 and CDR2 from the germline V gene are MNHEY and SVGAGI.

The clonotype originates from a human donor in a cohort sampled during active COVID-19. The sequenced sample was peripheral blood. V usage is TRBV6-5 and J usage is TRBJ2-7; 10 bases line up with TRBD1. The CDR3 sequence: CASKDRGYEQYF. Here the CDR3 DNA reads TGTGCCAGTAAGGACAGGGGGTACGAGCAGTACTTC.